Listed below are T cell receptor beta chains from one sample, sequenced in a study of blood T cell repertoires in COVID-19. Only in-frame clones appear in the TCRdb table, and some are missing; sequencing was by immunoSEQ multiplex PCR. Of over 250,000 clones in the sample, around nine tenths were seen once. The sample consisted of peripheral blood. The receptors come from a woman in her 70s with COVID-19, enrolled during active disease. Each CDR3 is given with its conserved first and last residue.

v_call	cdr3_length	j_call	cdr3_aa
TRBV7-2	14	TRBJ2-7	CASSLDRLYYEQYF
TRBV11-2	11	TRBJ1-1	CASSSGREAFF
TRBV4-2	13	TRBJ2-5	CASSPGERETQYF
TRBV7-2	15	TRBJ1-4	CASSSQGNTNEKLFF
TRBV24-1	13	TRBJ2-7	CATSDSGQFEQYF
TRBV10-1	16	TRBJ1-4	CASRSVCRATNEKLFF
TRBV2	13	TRBJ1-5	CASRPEAQGPQHF
TRBV29-1	17	TRBJ2-3	CSVDLGTSGGAWDTQYF
TRBV6-4	17	TRBJ1-3	CASSPRTYWDSGNTIYF
TRBV6-5	14	TRBJ2-3	CASNNRARTDTQYF
TRBV29-1	14	TRBJ2-1	CSVEHRGSSNEQFF
TRBV30	16	TRBJ1-3	CAWSWGGFSSGNTIYF
TRBV11-2	15	TRBJ1-1	CASSLRDRVNTEAFF
TRBV9	14	TRBJ2-1	CASSRQETYNEQFF
TRBV19	14	TRBJ1-5	CASSIGGGYQPQHF
TRBV10-2	13	TRBJ2-7	CASSGFQGLDTYF
TRBV7-2	13	TRBJ2-7	CASSRGSAYEQYF
TRBV19	15	TRBJ1-6	CASSIGDREDSPLHF
TRBV5-1	13	TRBJ1-2	CASSLAGSRGYTF
TRBV24-1	15	TRBJ2-7	CATSDPRGVTYEQYF
TRBV14	16	TRBJ1-2	CASGPGWQGDNYGYTF
TRBV5-4	16	TRBJ2-5	CASSPGTSGIQETQYF
TRBV12-3/TRBV12-4	13	TRBJ2-7	CASRKDSSYEQYF
TRBV5-1	14	TRBJ2-5	CASSFRVDQETQYF
TRBV12-3/TRBV12-4	13	TRBJ2-5	CASSRTGGETQYF
TRBV5-1	15	TRBJ2-2	CASSLTGGGAGELFF
TRBV30	16	TRBJ1-2	CAWAGSILRLRDGYTF
TRBV29-1	16	TRBJ1-2	CSVVGTAGQGNYGYTF
TRBV24-1	16	TRBJ2-6	CATSDPDSSGANVLTF
TRBV11-2	12	TRBJ2-7	CASSLGGGEQYF
TRBV6-5	15	TRBJ1-2	CASSSRTGGDYGYTF